This T cell receptor beta chain was found in a study of human T cells and chemical hapten exposure. Background on the study: From small differences in pooled library volume came most of the variation in per-sample TCR yields.

General observations from the study: High-frequency TCRs, those above 1 in 1000, stayed the same after DPC sensitization.

V was cut by 0 bases and J by 5 bases, with 9 bases left in between. Per germline, CDR1 SGHVS and CDR2 FNYEAQ. The CDR3 has 14 residues. Sample time point: healthy volunteer bleed at 6 weeks. From whole blood left unfractionated, total RNA was extracted. This clonotype has ten or more counts. Its antigen is undetermined. The library gave individual cDNA molecules unique molecular identifiers. One entry per CDR3 protein, called by TCRdb with MiXCR from the RACE reads. The table records approximately 81,000 distinct CDR3 sequences, under 10% of them present only once. The J gene is TRBJ2-3, the V gene TRBV7-6, with a tentative D call TRBD2 (6 bases). What was sequenced was whole blood. The sequence derives from a male donor in good health. Some clones in this sample may be carry-over from other donors' samples. CDR3 sequence: CASSLAPEGDTQYF. In nucleotides, the CDR3 is TGTGCCAGCAGCTTAGCGCCGGAGGGAGATACGCAGTATTTT.